This record covers a single TCR beta chain. Ten or more counts support this clonotype. The antigen it binds to is not known. No base-level quality is on record; no much larger clone is a single base apart. This entry comes from a study of CD4 and CD8 cells across lung adenocarcinoma regions (dated by TCRdb to 2016 to 2018). Broadly, across the study: Intratumor heterogeneity of the T cell receptor repertoire was examined by comparing tumor centers with tumor margins.

The donors were patients who had localized lung adenocarcinoma, which is a subtype of non-small cell lung cancer. These samples came from the centers of localized lung adenocarcinomas. For TCR repertoire analysis, CD8+ T cells from tumor tissue were profiled separately from CD4+ T cells. Between the V and J ends, shortened by 0 bases and 5 bases respectively, the junction contains 5 bases. From cysteine to phenylalanine, the CDR3 is 13 amino acids long. The CDR3 DNA has 39 bases and is translated from base 1. CDR1 and CDR2 are drawn from the germline V gene: MNHEY, SVGAGI. The library was prepared using PCR. The reads were generated on a HiSeq X Ten. TCRdb reprocessing: public reads trimmed at Q25 with fastp, clones called with MiXCR, in-frame beta chains kept. Every CDR3 protein is listed once, alongside the most common genes and DNA of its rows. The sample table shows about 27,000 distinct CDR3 sequences, and 50% to 55% are seen once. Less than 60% of the sample is taken by the ten largest.

Sequenced: CD8+ T cells from the center of a lung tumor. In light of the paper, this sample's cell subset or site label describes: tumor center region. The chain links TRBV6-5 with TRBJ2-1; a confident D gene designation cannot be given. The receptor was isolated from a male donor with lung adenocarcinoma. The CD4 and CD8 labels of this study may be unreliable. The CDR3 reads CASSYSVDNEQFF. The nucleotide sequence is TGTGCCAGCAGTTACTCGGTCGACAATGAGCAGTTCTTC.